These 32 T cell receptor beta chains were sequenced from one sample in a study of T cell responses to AZD1222 COVID-19 vaccine. Data came from immunoSEQ multiplex PCR; TCRdb stores just in-frame clones and leaves some out. The table lists some 130,000 clones, roughly 92% of them singletons. Specimen: peripheral blood, collected on day 0 of AZD1222 vaccination. These receptor sequences come from an adult in good health.

This clone appeared once. The chain joins TRBV19 to TRBJ1-5; D call uncertain. Between the trimmed V and J ends, which lost 0 bases and 2 bases, there was a span of 11 bases. CDR3 length equals 16 residues. The germline gives CDR1 LNHDA, CDR2 SQIVND (reference sequence). CDR3 bases: TGTGCCAGTAGTATAGATCTTGAGCGTCGCAATCAGCCCCAGCATTTT. It encodes CASSIDLERRNQPQHF.

The CDR3 coding sequence is TGTGCCAGCAGCCAAGAAGTTCGCTTCCCCCTCCACTTT. Its protein is CASSQEVRFPLHF. V and J are TRBV3-1 (or the pseudogene TRBV3-2) and TRBJ1-6; D is undetermined. The germline CDR1 and CDR2 sequences are LGHDT and YNNKEL (reference sequence). V lost 0 bases, J lost 13 bases, and 10 bases lay in between. CDR3 length equals 13 residues.

The CDR3 bases are TGTGCCAGCAGTTCATTCCCGCAGGGTCTTAACTATGGCTACACCTTC. Translated: CASSSFPQGLNYGYTF. The chain employs TRBV6-6 and TRBJ1-2; perhaps TRBD1 as D (5 bases). Germline assignment: CDR1 MNHNY and CDR2 SVGAGI (reference sequence). Trimming shortened V by 4 bases and J by 1 base, and 16 bases separated the two germline ends. The length of the CDR3 is 16 residues.

The chain uses TRBV3-1 (or the pseudogene TRBV3-2) and TRBJ1-6; D unresolved. The germline V and J ends were trimmed by 2 bases and 5 bases, with 1 base remaining between them. This CDR3 has 12 amino acids. Germline values: CDR1 LGHDT, CDR2 YNNKEL (reference sequence). The CDR3 spells CASSQNNSPLHF. CDR3 nucleotides: TGTGCCAGCAGCCAAAATAATTCACCCCTCCACTTT.

This rearrangement joins TRBV25-1 to TRBJ2-5; 10 nucleotides line up with TRBD2. V gave up 0 bases and J gave up 5 bases; unmatched junction bases: 12. This CDR3 comprises 18 residues. Per germline, CDR1 MGHDK and CDR2 SYGVNS. In nucleotides, the CDR3 is TGTGCCAGCAGTGAATACCCCCTCCTAGCGGGGGATCGTGAGACCCAGTACTTC. This codes for CASSEYPLLAGDRETQYF.

This chain uses TRBV29-1 with TRBJ1-1; D remains ambiguous. The V and J ends lost 0 bases and 10 bases respectively, with 18 bases between them. Germline V CDR1 and CDR2: SQVTM, ANQGSEA. The CDR3 totals 14 residues. CDR3 nucleotide sequence: TGCAGCGTTGAAGATCCCCGGAGGGAGGCGGTAGCTTTCTTT. Its protein product is CSVEDPRREAVAFF.

This sequence joins TRBV14 and TRBJ2-5; D is possibly TRBD1 (5 bases). The CDR3 totals 13 residues. Trimming shortened V by 1 base and J by 7 bases, and 10 bases separated the two germline ends. CDR1 is SGHDN, CDR2 FVKESK, per germline. The DNA of the CDR3 is TGTGCCAGCAGCCAAGGCGAAGGGGCGACCCAGTACTTC. Amino acids: CASSQGEGATQYF.

This chain connects TRBV19 to TRBJ1-2, with TRBD1 as a possible D gene (6 bases). V shed 3 bases and J shed 4 bases, with 15 bases lying between them. Germline-derived CDR1 and CDR2 are LNHDA and SQIVND (reference sequence). The CDR3 is made up of 15 amino acids. As DNA, the CDR3 is TGTGCCAGTAGTATCGGGGGGGGCGCGGCCTATGGCTACACCTTC. Its translation is CASSIGGGAAYGYTF.

The chain employs TRBV10-1 and TRBJ2-7; tentative D call: TRBD2 (5 bases). CDR1 and CDR2 from the germline V gene are WNHNN and SYGVQD (reference sequence). The CDR3 is made up of 13 amino acids. V lost 0 bases to trimming and J lost 6 bases, with 9 bases between them. DNA for the CDR3: TGCGCCAGCAGTGAGTCGCAGAGGGCCGAGCAGTACTTC. This encodes CASSESQRAEQYF.

This chain uses TRBV7-2 with TRBJ1-3; D uncertain. The CDR3 length is 15 residues. Germline V gene sequence: CDR1 SGHTA, CDR2 FQGNSA. The V end was cut by 0 bases, the J end by 2 bases, with 8 bases between. The CDR3, as DNA: TGTGCCAGCAGCTTAGCTTCAAAGACTGGAAACACCATATATTTT. This translates into CASSLASKTGNTIYF.

This clone was observed a single time. The rearrangement links TRBV5-1 to TRBJ2-7; D is tentatively TRBD1 or TRBD2 (6 bases each). This CDR3 is 14 amino acids long. V gave up 2 bases and J gave up 6 bases, with 15 bases separating them. Germline V gene lookup returns CDR1 SGHRS and CDR2 YFSETQ. The CDR3: CASSFIPEGGEQYF. CDR3 nucleotides: TGCGCCAGCAGCTTTATCCCGGAGGGGGGCGAGCAGTACTTC.

In this sample, this clone turned up once. The chain recombines TRBV20-1 with TRBJ2-1; D unresolved. The germline V gene has CDR1 DFQATT and CDR2 SNEGSKA (reference sequence). This CDR3 comprises 13 residues. Trimming took 3 bases from V and 2 from J, leaving 8 bases between them. CDR3 in amino acids: CSASPRTYNEQFF. In DNA form, the CDR3 reads TGCAGTGCTAGTCCTAGAACCTACAATGAGCAGTTCTTC.

This clone showed up just once. The V call is TRBV5-5, the J call TRBJ1-2; 8 bases are a match to TRBD1. The CDR3 loop spans 16 amino acids. V was clipped by 4 bases and J by 7 bases; unmatched bases: 15. Germline V gene sequence: CDR1 SGHKS, CDR2 YYEKEE (reference sequence). The CDR3 reads CASSREGSGGVGGYTF. The DNA of the CDR3 is TGTGCCAGCAGCCGAGAGGGGTCAGGGGGCGTTGGTGGCTACACCTTC. Filled out from reference TRBV5-5 and TRBJ1-2, the complete variable domain reads DAGVTQSPTHLIKTRGQQVTLRCSPISGHKSVSWYQQVLGQGPQFIFQYYEKEERGRGNFPDRFSARQFPNYSSELNVNALLLGDSALYLCASSREGSGGVGGYTFGSGTRLTVV.

This rearrangement joins TRBV5-1 to TRBJ2-5; no clear D. The CDR3 runs 14 residues. Germline lookup yields CDR1 SGHRS and CDR2 YFSETQ. V shed 0 bases and J shed 1 base, with 7 bases lying between them. CDR3 coding DNA: TGCGCCAGCAGCTTGGATCCGGGCCAAGAGACCCAGTACTTC. This codes for CASSLDPGQETQYF.

V usage is TRBV2 and J usage is TRBJ2-2; TRBD1 matches at 9 bases. The CDR3 consists of 16 residues. The germline gives CDR1 SNHLY, CDR2 FYNNEI. V trimming: 7 bases; J trimming: 7 bases; junction bases outside the gene matches: 13. CDR3 sequence: CASNRRGQGFGGELFF. CDR3 coding DNA: TGTGCCAGCAACCGCCGGGGACAGGGATTTGGCGGGGAGCTGTTTTTT.

CDR3 coding DNA: TGTGCCATCAGTGAGGAGGGAACCTATAATTCACCCCTCCACTTT. Encoded protein: CAISEEGTYNSPLHF. This sequence joins TRBV10-3 and TRBJ1-6; D unresolved. The V gene's germline CDR1 is ENHRY and CDR2 SYGVKD. This CDR3 is 15 amino acids long. The V end was cut by 2 bases, the J end by 2 bases, with 7 bases between.

This sequence joins TRBV7-2 and TRBJ1-1; TRBD1 might be the D (5 bases). From germline, CDR1 is SGHTA and CDR2 FQGNSA. CDR3 size: 16 residues. Trimming cost V 6 bases and J 0 bases, with 17 bases left between them. CDR3 protein: CASSKHQGALNTEAFF. For the CDR3, the DNA is TGTGCCAGCAGTAAACATCAAGGGGCACTGAACACTGAAGCTTTCTTT. Combining the CDR3 with reference TRBV7-2 and TRBJ1-1 gives the whole variable domain GAGVSQSPSNKVTEKGKDVELRCDPISGHTALYWYRQSLGQGLEFLIYFQGNSAPDKSGLPSDRFSAERTGGSVSTLTIQRTQQEDSAVYLCASSKHQGALNTEAFFGQGTRLTVV.

This chain links TRBV10-3 with TRBJ2-3; D may correspond to TRBD1 or TRBD2 (5 bases each). CDR1 ENHRY and CDR2 SYGVKD come from the germline V gene. This CDR3 region has 15 residues. V lost 4 bases and J lost 6, with 17 bases in between. The CDR3 bases are TGTGCCATCAGTGCGGGCAGGGAAACGGGGGATACGCAGTATTTT. Its protein product is CAISAGRETGDTQYF.

This sequence joins TRBV5-1 and TRBJ1-6, with D uncertain. Germline assignment: CDR1 SGHRS and CDR2 YFSETQ. The CDR3 length is 14 residues. The V gene lost 0 bases and the J gene lost 9 bases, with 10 bases spanning the gap. The CDR3 DNA sequence: TGCGCCAGCAGCTTGGCTGGGTATGGTTCACCCCTCCACTTT. Translated, it gives CASSLAGYGSPLHF. The variable domain in full, with the rest retrieved from reference TRBV5-1 and TRBJ1-6, is KAGVTQTPRYLIKTRGQQVTLSCSPISGHRSVSWYQQTPGQGLQFLFEYFSETQRNKGNFPGRFSGRQFSNSRSEMNVSTLELGDSALYLCASSLAGYGSPLHFGNGTRLTVT.

The chain employs TRBV5-1 and TRBJ1-1; 11 positions match TRBD1. V was pared by 4 bases and J by 8 bases, with 4 bases of the junction left unmatched. Germline V gene sequence: CDR1 SGHRS, CDR2 YFSETQ. The CDR3 contains 13 residues. Written as DNA, the CDR3 is TGCGCCAGCAGCATTGGACAGGGGGCCGAAGCTTTCTTT. Translation: CASSIGQGAEAFF. Together with reference TRBV5-1 and TRBJ1-1, the CDR3 gives the full variable domain: KAGVTQTPRYLIKTRGQQVTLSCSPISGHRSVSWYQQTPGQGLQFLFEYFSETQRNKGNFPGRFSGRQFSNSRSEMNVSTLELGDSALYLCASSIGQGAEAFFGQGTRLTVV.

The gene calls are TRBV4-2 and TRBJ1-2; D uncertain. Germline CDR1 is LGHNA and CDR2 is YNFKEQ. This CDR3 is 14 amino acids long. V dropped 0 bases and J dropped 5 bases, with 10 bases sitting between them. The CDR3 coding sequence is TGTGCCAGCAGCCAAGAACGCGGGGAGTATGGCTACACCTTC. It specifies CASSQERGEYGYTF.

This chain uses TRBV5-1 with TRBJ2-1; D is possibly TRBD2 (5 bases). This CDR3 has 16 amino acids. V lost 2 bases, J lost 0 bases, and 12 bases lay in between. In germline, CDR1 is SGHRS, CDR2 YFSETQ. This CDR3 is CASSFHPGGSYNEQFF. In nucleotides, the CDR3 is TGCGCCAGCAGCTTCCATCCCGGAGGCTCCTACAATGAGCAGTTCTTC.

This clone was found once. V is TRBV6-5 and J is TRBJ1-1; D is unresolved. CDR1 MNHEY and CDR2 SVGAGI come from the germline V gene. The ends were cut back, 8 bases at V and 0 bases at J, with 16 bases in the middle. The CDR3 spans 15 residues. The CDR3 sequence is CASSLRWRLNTEAFF. Written as DNA, the CDR3 is TGTGCCAGCTCCCTAAGGTGGCGGTTGAACACTGAAGCTTTCTTT.

The rearrangement uses TRBV6-4 and TRBJ1-1; weak D call: TRBD1 (5 bases). CDR3 size: 13 residues. Germline CDR1 MRHNA, CDR2 SNTAGT. Trimming took 4 bases from V and 3 from J, leaving 9 bases between them. This CDR3 reads CASSVDRDTEAFF. CDR3 nucleotide sequence: TGTGCCAGCAGTGTAGACAGAGACACTGAAGCTTTCTTT.

V is TRBV7-2 and J is TRBJ1-4; 8 bases match TRBD1. V shed 5 bases and J 8 bases; nucleotides not matched to a gene: 10. The CDR3 sequence is 15 residues long. Looked up from germline, CDR1 is SGHTA and CDR2 is FQGNSA. The chain's CDR3 is CASSPGGGVWEKLFF. The CDR3 DNA follows: TGTGCCAGCAGCCCAGGGGGCGGTGTCTGGGAAAAACTGTTTTTT.

The chain is built from TRBV9 and TRBJ1-2, with D possibly being TRBD1 (5 bases). Looked up from germline, CDR1 is SGDLS and CDR2 is YYNGEE. The CDR3 length is 14 residues. V lost 0 bases, J lost 3 bases, and 9 bases lay in between. CDR3 loop: CASSVADSYYGYTF. CDR3 in DNA: TGTGCCAGCAGCGTAGCTGACAGCTACTATGGCTACACCTTC.

The chain links TRBV11-2 to TRBJ2-3; the D gene is possibly TRBD1 (5 bases). The CDR3 sequence is 14 residues long. V lost 2 bases to trimming and J lost 6 bases, with 12 bases between them. Germline V CDR1 and CDR2: SGHAT, FQNNGV. CDR3 loop: CASSLHQGGDTQYF. The CDR3 region has the DNA TGTGCCAGCAGCTTACACCAGGGTGGCGATACGCAGTATTTT.

The rearrangement joins TRBV27 to TRBJ2-7, with a possible D match to TRBD1 (6 bases). Trimming took off 3 bases at V and 6 bases at J, with 12 bases between the two ends. The CDR3 contains 13 residues. CDR1 and CDR2 from the germline V gene are MNHEY and SMNVEV (reference sequence). The CDR3 nucleotides read TGTGCCAGCAGTTTCAGGGGTGGAAGCGAGCAGTACTTC. Its translation is CASSFRGGSEQYF.

DNA of the CDR3: TGCGCCAGCAGCTCTTCAGGGGGCCTTGGTAATGAAAAACTGTTTTTT. Amino acid sequence: CASSSSGGLGNEKLFF. The chain is built from TRBV5-1 and TRBJ1-4; TRBD1 matches 8 bases. Germline V gives CDR1 SGHRS, CDR2 YFSETQ. CDR3 length: 16 residues. With V trimmed by 3 bases and J by 4 bases, 8 bases remained unmatched.

V gene TRBV11-2 combines with J gene TRBJ1-6; D remains unclear. The CDR3 contains 14 residues. Germline V gives CDR1 SGHAT, CDR2 FQNNGV. The V and J ends lost 5 bases and 6 bases respectively, with 11 bases between them. The CDR3 coding sequence is TGTGCCAGCAGCCCCGGACTGATTAATTCACCCCTCCACTTT. It codes for CASSPGLINSPLHF. Full variable domain (missing parts from reference TRBV11-2 and TRBJ1-6): EAGVAQSPRYKIIEKRQSVAFWCNPISGHATLYWYQQILGQGPKLLIQFQNNGVVDDSQLPKDRFSAERLKGVDSTLKIQPAKLEDSAVYLCASSPGLINSPLHFGNGTRLTVT.

V is TRBV6-2 or TRBV6-3 and J is TRBJ2-5, with D uncertain. CDR3 length equals 14 residues. V lost 2 bases and J 4 bases, leaving 11 bases between the germline ends. Germline V gene lookup returns CDR1 MNHEY and CDR2 SVGEGT. CDR3 sequence reads: CASSYRLERETQYF. CDR3 DNA sequence: TGTGCCAGCAGTTACAGGTTAGAAAGAGAGACCCAGTACTTC.

This chain joins TRBV7-6 and TRBJ2-3; the D is unclear. CDR1 is SGHVS and CDR2 is FNYEAQ in the germline V gene. V gave up 4 bases and J gave up 2 bases, with 4 bases separating them. There are 12 residues in the CDR3. The CDR3 DNA reads as TGTGCCAGCAGCTCGTACACAGATACGCAGTATTTT. Translating gives CASSSYTDTQYF.